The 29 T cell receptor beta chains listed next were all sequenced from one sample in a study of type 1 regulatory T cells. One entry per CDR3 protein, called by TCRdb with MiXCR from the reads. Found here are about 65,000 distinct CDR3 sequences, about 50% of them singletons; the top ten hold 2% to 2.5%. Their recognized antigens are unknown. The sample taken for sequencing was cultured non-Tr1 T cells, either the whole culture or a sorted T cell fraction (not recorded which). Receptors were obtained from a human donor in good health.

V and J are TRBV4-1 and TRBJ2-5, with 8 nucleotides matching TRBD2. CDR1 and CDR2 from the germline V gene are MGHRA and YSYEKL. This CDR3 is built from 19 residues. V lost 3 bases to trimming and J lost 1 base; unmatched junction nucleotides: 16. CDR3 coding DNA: TGCGCCAGCAGCCACGATCCCGGGAGTAGCGGGAAGGTCCAAGAGACCCAGTACTTC. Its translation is CASSHDPGSSGKVQETQYF.

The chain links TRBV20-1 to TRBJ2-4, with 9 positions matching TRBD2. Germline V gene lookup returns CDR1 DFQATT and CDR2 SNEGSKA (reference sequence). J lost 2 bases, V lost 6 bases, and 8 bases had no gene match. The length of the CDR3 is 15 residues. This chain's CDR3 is CSAGLAGRTKNIQYF. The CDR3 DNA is TGCAGTGCGGGGCTAGCGGGGAGAACCAAAAACATTCAGTACTTC.

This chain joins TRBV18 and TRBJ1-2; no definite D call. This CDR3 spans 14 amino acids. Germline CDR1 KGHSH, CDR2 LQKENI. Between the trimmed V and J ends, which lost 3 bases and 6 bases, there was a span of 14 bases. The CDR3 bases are TGTGCCAGCTCACCGATCGGGCTAAAAGATGGCTACACCTTC. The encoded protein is CASSPIGLKDGYTF.

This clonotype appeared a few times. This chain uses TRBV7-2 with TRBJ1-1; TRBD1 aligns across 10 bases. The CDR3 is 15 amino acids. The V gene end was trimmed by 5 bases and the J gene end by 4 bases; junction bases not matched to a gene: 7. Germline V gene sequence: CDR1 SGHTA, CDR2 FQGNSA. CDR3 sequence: CASSPRGQGTTEAFF. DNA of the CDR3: TGTGCCAGCAGCCCCAGGGGACAGGGGACCACTGAAGCTTTCTTT.

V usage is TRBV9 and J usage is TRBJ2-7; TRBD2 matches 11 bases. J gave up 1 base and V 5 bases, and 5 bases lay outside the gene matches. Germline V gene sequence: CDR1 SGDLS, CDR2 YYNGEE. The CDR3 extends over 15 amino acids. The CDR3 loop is CASSELAGESYEQYF. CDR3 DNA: TGTGCCAGCAGTGAACTAGCGGGGGAGTCCTACGAGCAGTACTTC.

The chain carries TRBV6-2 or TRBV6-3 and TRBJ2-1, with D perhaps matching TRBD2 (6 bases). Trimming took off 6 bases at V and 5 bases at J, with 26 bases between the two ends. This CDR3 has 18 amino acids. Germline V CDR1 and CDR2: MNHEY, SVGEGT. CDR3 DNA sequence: TGTGCCAGCAGCTCAGGGCGGGGTATTATTCAAAAGCACAATGAGCAGTTCTTC. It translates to CASSSGRGIIQKHNEQFF.

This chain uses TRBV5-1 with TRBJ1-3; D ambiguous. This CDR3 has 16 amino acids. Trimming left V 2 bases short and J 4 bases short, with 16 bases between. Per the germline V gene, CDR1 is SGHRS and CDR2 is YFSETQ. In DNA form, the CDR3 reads TGCGCCAGCAGCTTAATCCCGGCCGTGGGGGGAAACACCATATATTTT. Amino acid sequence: CASSLIPAVGGNTIYF.

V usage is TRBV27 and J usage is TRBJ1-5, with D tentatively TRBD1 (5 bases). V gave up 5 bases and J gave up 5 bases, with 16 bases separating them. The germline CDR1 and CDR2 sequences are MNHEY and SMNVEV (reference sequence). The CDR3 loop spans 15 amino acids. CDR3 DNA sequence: TGTGCCAGCAGTCGGGACTTCTATGGGGATCAGCCCCAGCATTTT. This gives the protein CASSRDFYGDQPQHF.

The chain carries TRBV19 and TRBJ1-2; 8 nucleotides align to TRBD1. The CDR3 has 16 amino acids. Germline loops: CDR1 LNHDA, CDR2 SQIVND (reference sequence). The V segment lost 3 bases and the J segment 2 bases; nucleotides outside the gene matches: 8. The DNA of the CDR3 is TGTGCCAGTAGTATTCTCCTGGCAGGGGGCAACTATGGCTACACCTTC. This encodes CASSILLAGGNYGYTF. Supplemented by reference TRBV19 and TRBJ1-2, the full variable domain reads DGGITQSPKYLFRKEGQNVTLSCEQNLNHDAMYWYRQDPGQGLRLIYYSQIVNDFQKGDIAEGYSVSREKKESFPLTVTSAQKNPTAFYLCASSILLAGGNYGYTFGSGTRLTVV.

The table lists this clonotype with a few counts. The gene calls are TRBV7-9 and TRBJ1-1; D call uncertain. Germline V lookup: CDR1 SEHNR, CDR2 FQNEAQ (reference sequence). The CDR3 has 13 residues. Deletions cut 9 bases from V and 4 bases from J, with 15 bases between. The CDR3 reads CASQFQEGTEAFF. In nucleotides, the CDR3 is TGTGCCAGTCAATTTCAGGAGGGCACTGAAGCTTTCTTT.

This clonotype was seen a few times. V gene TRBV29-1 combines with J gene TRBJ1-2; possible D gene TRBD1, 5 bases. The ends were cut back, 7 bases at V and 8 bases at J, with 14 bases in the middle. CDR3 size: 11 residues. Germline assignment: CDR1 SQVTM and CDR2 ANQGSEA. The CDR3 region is CSGLGTGGYTF. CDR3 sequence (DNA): TGCAGCGGACTTGGGACCGGAGGCTACACCTTC.

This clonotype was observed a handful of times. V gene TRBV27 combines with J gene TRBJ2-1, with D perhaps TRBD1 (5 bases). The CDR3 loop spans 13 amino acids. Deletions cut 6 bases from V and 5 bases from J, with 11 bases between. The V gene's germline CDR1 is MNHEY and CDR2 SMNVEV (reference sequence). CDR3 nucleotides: TGTGCCAGCAGAAGGACACCTAACAATGAGCAGTTCTTC. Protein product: CASRRTPNNEQFF.

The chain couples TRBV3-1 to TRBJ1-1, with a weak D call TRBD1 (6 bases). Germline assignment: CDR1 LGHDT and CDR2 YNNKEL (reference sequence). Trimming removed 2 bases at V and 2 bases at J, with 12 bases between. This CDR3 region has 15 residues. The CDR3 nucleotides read TGTGCCAGCAGCCAATGGCGGGGGGCTAACACTGAAGCTTTCTTT. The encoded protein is CASSQWRGANTEAFF.

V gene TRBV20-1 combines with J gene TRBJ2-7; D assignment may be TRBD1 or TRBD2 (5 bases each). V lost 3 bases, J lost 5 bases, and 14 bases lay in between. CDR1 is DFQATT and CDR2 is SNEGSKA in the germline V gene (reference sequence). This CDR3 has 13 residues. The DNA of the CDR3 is TGCAGTGCTAGCCGGGACGGAGAGAACGAGCAGTACTTC. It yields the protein CSASRDGENEQYF.

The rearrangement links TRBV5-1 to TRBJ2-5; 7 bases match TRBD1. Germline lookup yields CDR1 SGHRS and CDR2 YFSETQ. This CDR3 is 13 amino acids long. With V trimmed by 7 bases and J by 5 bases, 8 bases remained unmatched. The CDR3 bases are TGCGCCAGCTCACAGGGGTCGGTGGAGACCCAGTACTTC. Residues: CASSQGSVETQYF.

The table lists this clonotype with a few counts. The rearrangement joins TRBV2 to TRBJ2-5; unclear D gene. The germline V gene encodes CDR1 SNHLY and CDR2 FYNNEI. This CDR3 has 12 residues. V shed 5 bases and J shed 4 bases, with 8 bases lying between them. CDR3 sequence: CASSRTGETQYF. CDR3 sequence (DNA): TGTGCCAGCAGTCGGACGGGAGAGACCCAGTACTTC.

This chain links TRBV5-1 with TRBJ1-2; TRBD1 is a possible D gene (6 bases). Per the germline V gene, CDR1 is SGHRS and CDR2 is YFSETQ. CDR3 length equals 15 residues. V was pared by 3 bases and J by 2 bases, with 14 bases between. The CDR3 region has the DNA TGCGCCAGCAGCTCCGCTGCAGGGGTCAACTATGGCTACACCTTC. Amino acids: CASSSAAGVNYGYTF.

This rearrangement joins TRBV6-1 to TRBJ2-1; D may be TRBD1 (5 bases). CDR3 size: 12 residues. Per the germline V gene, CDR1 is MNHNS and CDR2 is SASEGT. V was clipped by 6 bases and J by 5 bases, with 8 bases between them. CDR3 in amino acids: CASRGPNNEQFF. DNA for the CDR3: TGTGCCAGCAGGGGGCCAAACAATGAGCAGTTCTTC.

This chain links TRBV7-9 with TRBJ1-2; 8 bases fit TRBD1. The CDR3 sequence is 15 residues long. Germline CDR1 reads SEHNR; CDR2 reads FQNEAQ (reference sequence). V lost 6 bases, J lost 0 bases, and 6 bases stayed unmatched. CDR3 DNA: TGTGCCAGCAGAGCCGGGACAGGAGCTAACTATGGCTACACCTTC. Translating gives CASRAGTGANYGYTF.

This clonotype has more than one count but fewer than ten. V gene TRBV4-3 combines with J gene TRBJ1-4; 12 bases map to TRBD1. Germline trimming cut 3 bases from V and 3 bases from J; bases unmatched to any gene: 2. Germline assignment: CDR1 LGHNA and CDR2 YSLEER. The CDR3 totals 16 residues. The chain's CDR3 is CASSQGQGAANEKLFF. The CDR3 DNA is TGCGCCAGCAGCCAGGGACAGGGGGCAGCTAATGAAAAACTGTTTTTT.

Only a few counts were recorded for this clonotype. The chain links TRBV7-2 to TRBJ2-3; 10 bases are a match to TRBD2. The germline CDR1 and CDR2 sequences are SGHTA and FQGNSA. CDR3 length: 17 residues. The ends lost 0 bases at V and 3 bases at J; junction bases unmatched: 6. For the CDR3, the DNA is TGTGCCAGCAGCTTAGCGTCGGCTAGCGGGGGAACAGATACGCAGTATTTT. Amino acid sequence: CASSLASASGGTDTQYF.

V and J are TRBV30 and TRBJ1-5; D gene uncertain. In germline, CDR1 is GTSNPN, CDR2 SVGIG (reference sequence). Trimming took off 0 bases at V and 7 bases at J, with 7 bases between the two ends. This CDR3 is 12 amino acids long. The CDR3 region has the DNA TGTGCCTGGAGTGTACAGTACCAGCCCCAGCATTTT. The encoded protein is CAWSVQYQPQHF.

The CDR3 region has the DNA TGCAGCGTTGAAACGAGGGACAGCAGGGGACACGTCCAGACCTCTAGCAATCAGCCCCAGCATTTT. Translated: CSVETRDSRGHVQTSSNQPQHF. The chain employs TRBV29-1 and TRBJ1-5, with 7 positions matching TRBD1. Trimming removed 2 bases from V and 0 bases from J; junction bases left unmatched: 25. The CDR3 has 22 residues. CDR1 is SQVTM and CDR2 is ANQGSEA in the germline V gene.

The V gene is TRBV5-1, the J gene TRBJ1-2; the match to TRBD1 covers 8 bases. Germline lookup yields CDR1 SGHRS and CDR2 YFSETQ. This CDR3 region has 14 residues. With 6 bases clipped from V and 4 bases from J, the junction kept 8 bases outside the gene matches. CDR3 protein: CASNTGGQAYGYTF. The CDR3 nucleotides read TGCGCCAGCAATACAGGGGGGCAGGCCTATGGCTACACCTTC.

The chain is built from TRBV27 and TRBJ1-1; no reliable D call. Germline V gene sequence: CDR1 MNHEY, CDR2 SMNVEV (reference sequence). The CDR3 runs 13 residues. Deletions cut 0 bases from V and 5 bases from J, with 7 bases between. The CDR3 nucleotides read TGTGCCAGCAGTTTATCCCGTCTAACTGAAGCTTTCTTT. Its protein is CASSLSRLTEAFF.

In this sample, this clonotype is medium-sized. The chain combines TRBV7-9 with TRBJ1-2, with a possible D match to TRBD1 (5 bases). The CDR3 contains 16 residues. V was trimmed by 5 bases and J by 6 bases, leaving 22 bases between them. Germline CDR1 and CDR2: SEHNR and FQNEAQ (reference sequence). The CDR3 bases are TGTGCCAGCAGCATCGAACTCACAGGAATCGAAAATGGCTACACCTTC. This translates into CASSIELTGIENGYTF.

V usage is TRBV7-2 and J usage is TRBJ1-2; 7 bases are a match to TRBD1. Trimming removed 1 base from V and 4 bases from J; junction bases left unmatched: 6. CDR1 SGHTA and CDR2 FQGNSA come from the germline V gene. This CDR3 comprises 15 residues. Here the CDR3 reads CASSLDGRGPYGYTF. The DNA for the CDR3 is TGTGCCAGCAGCTTAGACGGGAGGGGGCCCTATGGCTACACCTTC.

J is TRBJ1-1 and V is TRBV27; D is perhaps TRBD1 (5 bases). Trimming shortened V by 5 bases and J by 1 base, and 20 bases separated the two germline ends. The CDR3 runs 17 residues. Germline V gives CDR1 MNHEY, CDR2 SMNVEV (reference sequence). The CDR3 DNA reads TGTGCCAGCAGTCTCCGGGGCGGCCGGGGAGCGAACACTGAAGCTTTCTTT. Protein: CASSLRGGRGANTEAFF.

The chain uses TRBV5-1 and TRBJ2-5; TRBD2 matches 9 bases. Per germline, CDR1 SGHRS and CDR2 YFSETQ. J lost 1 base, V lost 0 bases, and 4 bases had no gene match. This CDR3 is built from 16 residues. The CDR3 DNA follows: TGCGCCAGCAGCTTGGCCGTACTAGCGGGCCAAGAGACCCAGTACTTC. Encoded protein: CASSLAVLAGQETQYF.